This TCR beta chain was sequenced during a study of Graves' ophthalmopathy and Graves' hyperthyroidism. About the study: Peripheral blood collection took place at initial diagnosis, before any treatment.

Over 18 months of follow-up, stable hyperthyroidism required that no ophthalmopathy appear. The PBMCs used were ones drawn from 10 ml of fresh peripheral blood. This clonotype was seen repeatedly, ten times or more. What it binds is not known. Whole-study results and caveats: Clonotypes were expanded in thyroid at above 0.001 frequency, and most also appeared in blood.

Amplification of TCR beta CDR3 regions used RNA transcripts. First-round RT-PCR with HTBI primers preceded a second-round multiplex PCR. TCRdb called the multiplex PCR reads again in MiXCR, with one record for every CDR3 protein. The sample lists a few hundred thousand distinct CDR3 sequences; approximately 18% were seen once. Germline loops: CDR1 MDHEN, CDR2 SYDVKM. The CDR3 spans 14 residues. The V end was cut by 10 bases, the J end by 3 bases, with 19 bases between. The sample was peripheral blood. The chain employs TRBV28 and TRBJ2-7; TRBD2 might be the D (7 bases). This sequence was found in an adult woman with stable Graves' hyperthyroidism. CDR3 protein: CATHGGLAIYEQYF. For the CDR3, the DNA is TGTGCCACCCACGGGGGGCTTGCGATCTACGAGCAGTACTTC.